This TCR beta chain is from a study of OX40 agonist ivuxolimab in advanced cancers. Study background: The study gave patients intravenous ivuxolimab at 0.01 to 10 mg/kg every 2 weeks.

Profiled with immunoSEQ multiplex PCR; TCRdb holds only in-frame clones, not every one. In the table there are some 20,000 clones, roughly four fifths of which are singletons. Germline CDR1 ENHRY, CDR2 SYGVKD. V dropped 7 bases and J dropped 5 bases, with 17 bases sitting between them. This CDR3 spans 15 amino acids. This clonotype originated in an adult with an advanced solid tumor such as melanoma, head and neck, liver or kidney cancer. The chain is built from TRBV10-3 and TRBJ2-2; D is unclear. Here the sequenced sample was CD4+ or CD8+ T cells sorted from blood, taken in a trial of the OX40 agonist ivuxolimab. The chain's CDR3 is CAITASGVETGELFF. The CDR3 DNA follows: TGTGCCATCACCGCCTCTGGAGTTGAGACCGGGGAGCTGTTTTTT.